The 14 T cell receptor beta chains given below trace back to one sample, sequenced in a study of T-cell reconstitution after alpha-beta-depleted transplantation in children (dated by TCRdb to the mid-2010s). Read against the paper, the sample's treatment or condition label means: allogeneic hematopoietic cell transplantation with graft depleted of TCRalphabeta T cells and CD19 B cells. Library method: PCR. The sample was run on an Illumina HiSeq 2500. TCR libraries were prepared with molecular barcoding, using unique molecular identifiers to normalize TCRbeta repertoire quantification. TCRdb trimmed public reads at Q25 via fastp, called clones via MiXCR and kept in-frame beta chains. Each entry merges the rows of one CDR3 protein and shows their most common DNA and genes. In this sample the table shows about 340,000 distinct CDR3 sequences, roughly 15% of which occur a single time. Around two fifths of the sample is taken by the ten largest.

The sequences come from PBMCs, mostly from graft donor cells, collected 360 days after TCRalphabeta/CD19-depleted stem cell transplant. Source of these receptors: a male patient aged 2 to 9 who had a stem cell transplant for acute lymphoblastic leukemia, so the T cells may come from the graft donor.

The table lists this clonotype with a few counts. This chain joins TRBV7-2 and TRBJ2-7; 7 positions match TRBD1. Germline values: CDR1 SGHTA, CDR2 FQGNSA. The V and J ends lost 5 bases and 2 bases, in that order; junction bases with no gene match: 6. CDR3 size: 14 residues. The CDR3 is CASSIYRGPYEQYF. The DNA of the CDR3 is TGTGCCAGCAGCATATACAGGGGCCCCTACGAGCAGTACTTC.

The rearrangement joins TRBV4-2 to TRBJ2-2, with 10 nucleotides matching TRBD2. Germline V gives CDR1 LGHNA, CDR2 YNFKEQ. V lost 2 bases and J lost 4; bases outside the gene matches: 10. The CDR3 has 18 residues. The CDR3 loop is CASSQITRSGRGTGELFF. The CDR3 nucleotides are TGTGCCAGCAGCCAAATCACCCGGAGCGGGAGGGGCACCGGGGAGCTGTTTTTT.

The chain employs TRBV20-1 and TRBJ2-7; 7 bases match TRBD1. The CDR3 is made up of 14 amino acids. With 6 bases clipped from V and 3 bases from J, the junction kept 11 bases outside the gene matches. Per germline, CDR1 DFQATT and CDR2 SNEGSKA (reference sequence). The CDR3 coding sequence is TGCAGTGCCCTCCCCGGGACAGCGAACTACGAGCAGTACTTC. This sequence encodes CSALPGTANYEQYF.

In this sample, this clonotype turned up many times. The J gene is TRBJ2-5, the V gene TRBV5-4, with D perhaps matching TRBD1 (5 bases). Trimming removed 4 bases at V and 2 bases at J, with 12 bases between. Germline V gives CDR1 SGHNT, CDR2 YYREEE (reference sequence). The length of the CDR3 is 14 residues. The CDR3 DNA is TGTGCCAGCAGCCCAGGGTCCGTACAAGAGACCCAGTACTTC. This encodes CASSPGSVQETQYF. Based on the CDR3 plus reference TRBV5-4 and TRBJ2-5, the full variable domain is ETGVTQSPTHLIKTRGQQVTLRCSSQSGHNTVSWYQQALGQGPQFIFQYYREEENGRGNFPPRFSGLQFPNYSSELNVNALELDDSALYLCASSPGSVQETQYFGPGTRLLVL.

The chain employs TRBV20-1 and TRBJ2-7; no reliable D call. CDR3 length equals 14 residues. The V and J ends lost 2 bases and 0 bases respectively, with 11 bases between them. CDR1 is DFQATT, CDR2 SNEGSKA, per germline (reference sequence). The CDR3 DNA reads TGCAGTGCTAGAAATCCGCCGAGCTCCTACGAGCAGTACTTC. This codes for CSARNPPSSYEQYF.

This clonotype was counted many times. CDR3 coding DNA: TGTGCCAGCAGCCAAGAGAGGGGGCATGAGCAGTTCTTC. Translation: CASSQERGHEQFF. The chain has TRBV14 and TRBJ2-1; 7 bases align to TRBD1. Unmatched junction bases numbered 1, after V lost 0 bases and J lost 8 bases. This CDR3 spans 13 amino acids. Per germline, CDR1 SGHDN and CDR2 FVKESK.

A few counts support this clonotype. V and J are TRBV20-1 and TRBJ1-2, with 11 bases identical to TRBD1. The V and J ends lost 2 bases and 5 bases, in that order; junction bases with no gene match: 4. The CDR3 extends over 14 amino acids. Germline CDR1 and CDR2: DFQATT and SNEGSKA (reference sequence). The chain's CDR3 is CSARRDRGWYGYTF. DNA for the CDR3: TGCAGTGCTAGAAGGGACAGGGGGTGGTATGGCTACACCTTC.

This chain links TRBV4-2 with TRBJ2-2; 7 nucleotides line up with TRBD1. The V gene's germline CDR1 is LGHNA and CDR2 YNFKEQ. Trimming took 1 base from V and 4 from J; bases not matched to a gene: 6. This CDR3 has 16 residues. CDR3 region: CASSQGPGQATGELFF. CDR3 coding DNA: TGTGCCAGCAGCCAAGGTCCCGGACAGGCCACCGGGGAGCTGTTTTTT.

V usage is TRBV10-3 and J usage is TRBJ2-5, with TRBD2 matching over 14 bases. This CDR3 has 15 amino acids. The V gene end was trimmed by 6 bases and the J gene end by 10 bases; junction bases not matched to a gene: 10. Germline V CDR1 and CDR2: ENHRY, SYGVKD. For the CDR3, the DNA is TGTGCCATCAGGGCCGGGACTAGCGGGGGAGAGGGCCAGTACTTC. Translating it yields CAIRAGTSGGEGQYF.

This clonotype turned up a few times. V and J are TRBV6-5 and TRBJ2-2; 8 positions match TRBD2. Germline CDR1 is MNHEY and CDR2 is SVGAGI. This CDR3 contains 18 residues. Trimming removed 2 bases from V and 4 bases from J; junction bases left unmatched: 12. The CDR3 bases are TGTGCCAGCAGTTACAACCCACTAGCGGCCTCGAGCACCGGGGAGCTGTTTTTT. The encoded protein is CASSYNPLAASSTGELFF.

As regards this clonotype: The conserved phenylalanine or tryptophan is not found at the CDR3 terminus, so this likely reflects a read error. The CDR3, as DNA: TGTGCCAGCAGTTTATCGGCGGCCACTGAAGCTTTCTAT. This gives the protein CASSLSAATEAFY. The rearrangement uses TRBV12-3 or TRBV12-4 and TRBJ1-1; no reliable D call. CDR3 size: 13 residues. The V and J ends lost 2 bases and 4 bases respectively, with 8 bases between them.

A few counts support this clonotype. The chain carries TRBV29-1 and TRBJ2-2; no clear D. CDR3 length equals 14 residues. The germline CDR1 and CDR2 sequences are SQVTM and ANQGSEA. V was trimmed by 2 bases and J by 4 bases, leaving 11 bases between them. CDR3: CSVENSVRTGELFF. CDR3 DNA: TGCAGCGTTGAAAACAGTGTGCGCACCGGGGAGCTGTTTTTT.

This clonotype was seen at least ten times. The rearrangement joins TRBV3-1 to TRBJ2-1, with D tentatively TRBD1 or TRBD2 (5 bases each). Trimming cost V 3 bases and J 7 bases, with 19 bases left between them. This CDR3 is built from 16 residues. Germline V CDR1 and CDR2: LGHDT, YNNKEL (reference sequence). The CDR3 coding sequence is TGTGCCAGCAGCCAGAGAGGGACCCTAAAGTCTAATGAGCAGTTCTTC. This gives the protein CASSQRGTLKSNEQFF.

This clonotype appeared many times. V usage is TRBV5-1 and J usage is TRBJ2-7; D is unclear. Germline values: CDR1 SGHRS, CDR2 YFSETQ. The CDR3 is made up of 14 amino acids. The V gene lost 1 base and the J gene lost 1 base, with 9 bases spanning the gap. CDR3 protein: CASSLSVRSYEQYF. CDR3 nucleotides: TGCGCCAGCAGCTTGTCGGTTAGATCCTACGAGCAGTACTTC.